This TCR beta chain was sequenced during a study of cytomegalovirus exposure and HLA in healthy donors. Study-level points and caveats: Presence/absence analyses supposed approximately even sequencing depth among donors.

The PCR was carried out with 60 Vbeta primers and 13 Jbeta primers. The assay was immunoSEQ multiplex PCR, and TCRdb's table has in-frame clones only and misses some. The repertoire holds some 150,000 clones, with less than 80% as singletons. Trimming removed 10 bases from V and 4 bases from J; junction bases left unmatched: 7. There are 13 residues in the CDR3. CDR1 is SNHLY and CDR2 is FYNNEI in the germline V gene. Comment on this clone: As yet, its antigen is unknown.

The origin of this receptor is a man aged 50-60 years in good health and CMV-seropositive. This rearrangement joins TRBV2 to TRBJ1-5; TRBD1 matches 7 bases. The sequencing sample was made of PBMCs. CDR3 DNA sequence: TGTGCCATACAGGGGACGGCGAATCAGCCCCAGCATTTT. Encoded protein: CAIQGTANQPQHF.